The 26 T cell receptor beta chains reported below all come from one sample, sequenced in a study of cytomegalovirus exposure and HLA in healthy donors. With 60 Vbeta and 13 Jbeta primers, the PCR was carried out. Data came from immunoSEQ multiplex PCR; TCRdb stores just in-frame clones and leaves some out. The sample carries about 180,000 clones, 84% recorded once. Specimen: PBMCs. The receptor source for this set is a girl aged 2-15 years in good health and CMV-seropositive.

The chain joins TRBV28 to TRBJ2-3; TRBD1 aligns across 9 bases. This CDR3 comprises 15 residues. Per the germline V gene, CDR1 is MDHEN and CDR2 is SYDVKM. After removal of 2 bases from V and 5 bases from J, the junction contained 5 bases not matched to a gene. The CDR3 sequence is CASSLRGQGEDTQYF. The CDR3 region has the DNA TGTGCCAGCAGTTTAAGGGGACAGGGCGAAGATACGCAGTATTTT.

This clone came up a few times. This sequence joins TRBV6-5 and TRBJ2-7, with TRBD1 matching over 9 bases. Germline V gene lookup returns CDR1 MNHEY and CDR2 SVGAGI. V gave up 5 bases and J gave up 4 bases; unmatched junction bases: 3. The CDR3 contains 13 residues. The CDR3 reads CASSRDRVYEQYF. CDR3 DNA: TGTGCCAGCAGTCGGGACAGGGTGTACGAGCAGTACTTC.

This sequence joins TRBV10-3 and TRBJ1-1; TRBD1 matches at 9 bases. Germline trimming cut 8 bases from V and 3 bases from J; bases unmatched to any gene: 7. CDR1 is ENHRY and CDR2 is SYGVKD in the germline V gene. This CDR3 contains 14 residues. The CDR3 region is CAIGGQGVDTEAFF. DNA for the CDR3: TGTGCCATCGGGGGACAGGGAGTGGACACTGAAGCTTTCTTT.

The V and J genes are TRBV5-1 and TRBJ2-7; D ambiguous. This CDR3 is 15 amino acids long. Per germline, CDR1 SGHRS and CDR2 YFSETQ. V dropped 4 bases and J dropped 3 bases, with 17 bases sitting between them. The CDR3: CASSVGRSSLYEQYF. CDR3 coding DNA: TGCGCCAGCAGCGTCGGCAGGTCATCGCTCTACGAGCAGTACTTC.

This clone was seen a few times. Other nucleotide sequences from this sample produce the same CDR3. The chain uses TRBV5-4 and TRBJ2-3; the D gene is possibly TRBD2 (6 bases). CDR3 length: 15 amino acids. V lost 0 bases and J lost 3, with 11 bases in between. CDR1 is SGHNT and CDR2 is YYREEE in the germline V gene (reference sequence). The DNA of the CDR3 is TGTGCCAGCAGCTTGGTCGCGGGGAGAACAGATACGCAGTATTTT. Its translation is CASSLVAGRTDTQYF.

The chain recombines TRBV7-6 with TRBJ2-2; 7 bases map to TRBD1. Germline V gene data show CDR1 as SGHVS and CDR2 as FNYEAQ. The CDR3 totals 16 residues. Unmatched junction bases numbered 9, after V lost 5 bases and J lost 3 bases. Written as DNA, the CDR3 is TGTGCCAGCAGCCTAGACAGGGTCGAGTACACCGGGGAGCTGTTTTTT. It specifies CASSLDRVEYTGELFF.

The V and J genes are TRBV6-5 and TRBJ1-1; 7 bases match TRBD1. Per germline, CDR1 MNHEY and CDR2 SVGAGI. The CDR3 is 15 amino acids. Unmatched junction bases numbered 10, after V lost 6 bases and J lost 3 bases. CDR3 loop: CASRTRQGADTEAFF. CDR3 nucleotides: TGTGCCAGCAGAACTAGACAGGGAGCGGACACTGAAGCTTTCTTT.

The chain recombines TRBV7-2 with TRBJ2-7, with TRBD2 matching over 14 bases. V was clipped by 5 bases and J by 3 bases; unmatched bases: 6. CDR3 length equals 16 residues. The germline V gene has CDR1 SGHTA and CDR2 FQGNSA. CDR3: CASSRQGTSGSYEQYF. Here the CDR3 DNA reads TGTGCCAGCAGCAGACAAGGGACTAGCGGGAGCTACGAGCAGTACTTC. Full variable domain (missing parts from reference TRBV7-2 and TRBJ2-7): GAGVSQSPSNKVTEKGKDVELRCDPISGHTALYWYRQSLGQGLEFLIYFQGNSAPDKSGLPSDRFSAERTGGSVSTLTIQRTQQEDSAVYLCASSRQGTSGSYEQYFGPGTRLTVT.

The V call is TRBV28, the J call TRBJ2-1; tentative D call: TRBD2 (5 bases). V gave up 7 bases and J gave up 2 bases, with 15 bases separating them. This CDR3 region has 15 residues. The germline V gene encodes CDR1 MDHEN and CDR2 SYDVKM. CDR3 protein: CASNSPGSTYNEQFF. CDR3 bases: TGTGCCAGCAATTCTCCGGGATCGACCTACAATGAGCAGTTCTTC.

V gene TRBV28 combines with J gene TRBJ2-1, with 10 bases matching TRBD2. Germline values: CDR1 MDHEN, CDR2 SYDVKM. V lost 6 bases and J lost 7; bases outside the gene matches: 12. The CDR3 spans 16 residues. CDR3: CASSPLLAGAKNEQFF. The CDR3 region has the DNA TGTGCCAGCAGCCCACTCCTAGCGGGAGCAAAGAATGAGCAGTTCTTC.

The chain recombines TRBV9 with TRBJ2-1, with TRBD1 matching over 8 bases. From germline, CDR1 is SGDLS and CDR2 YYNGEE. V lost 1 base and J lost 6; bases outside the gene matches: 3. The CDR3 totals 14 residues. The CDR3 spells CASSVWTGINEQFF. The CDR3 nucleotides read TGTGCCAGCAGCGTATGGACAGGGATCAATGAGCAGTTCTTC.

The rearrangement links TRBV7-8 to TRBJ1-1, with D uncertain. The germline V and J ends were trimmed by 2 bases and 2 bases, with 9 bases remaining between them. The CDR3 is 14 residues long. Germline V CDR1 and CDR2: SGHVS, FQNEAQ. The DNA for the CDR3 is TGTGCCAGCAGCTTATATCAGGTCAACACTGAAGCTTTCTTT. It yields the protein CASSLYQVNTEAFF.

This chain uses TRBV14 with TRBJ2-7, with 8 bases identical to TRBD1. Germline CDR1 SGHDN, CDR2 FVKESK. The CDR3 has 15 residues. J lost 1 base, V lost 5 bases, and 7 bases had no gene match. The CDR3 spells CASSTRHRGSYEQYF. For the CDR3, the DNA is TGTGCCAGCAGCACCCGGCACAGGGGGTCCTACGAGCAGTACTTC. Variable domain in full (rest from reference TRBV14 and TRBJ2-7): EAGVTQFPSHSVIEKGQTVTLRCDPISGHDNLYWYRRVMGKEIKFLLHFVKESKQDESGMPNNRFLAERTGGTYSTLKVQPAELEDSGVYFCASSTRHRGSYEQYFGPGTRLTVT.

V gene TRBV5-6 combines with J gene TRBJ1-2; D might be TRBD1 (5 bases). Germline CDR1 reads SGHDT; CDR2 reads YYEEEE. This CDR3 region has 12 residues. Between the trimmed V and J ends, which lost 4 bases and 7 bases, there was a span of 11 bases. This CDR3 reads CASSQTVSGYTF. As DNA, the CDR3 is TGTGCCAGCAGCCAGACAGTCTCTGGCTACACCTTC.

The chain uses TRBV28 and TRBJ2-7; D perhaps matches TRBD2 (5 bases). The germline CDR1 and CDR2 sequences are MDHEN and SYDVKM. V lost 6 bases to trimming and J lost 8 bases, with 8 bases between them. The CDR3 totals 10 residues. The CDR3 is CASRREQQYF. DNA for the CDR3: TGTGCCAGCAGGAGGGAACAGCAGTACTTC.

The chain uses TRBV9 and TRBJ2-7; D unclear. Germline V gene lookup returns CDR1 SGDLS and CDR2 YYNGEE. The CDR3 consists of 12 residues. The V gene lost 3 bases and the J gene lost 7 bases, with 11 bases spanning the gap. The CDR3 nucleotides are TGTGCCAGCAGCGACTCGTCTGGTGAGCAGTACTTC. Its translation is CASSDSSGEQYF.

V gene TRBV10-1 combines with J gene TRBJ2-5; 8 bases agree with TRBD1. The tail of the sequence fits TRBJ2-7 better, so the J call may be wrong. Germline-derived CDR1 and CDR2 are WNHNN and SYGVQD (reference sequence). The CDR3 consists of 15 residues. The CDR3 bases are TGCGCCAGCATGGGATCCGGACAGGGAAACTACGAGCAGTACTTC. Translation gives CASMGSGQGNYEQYF.

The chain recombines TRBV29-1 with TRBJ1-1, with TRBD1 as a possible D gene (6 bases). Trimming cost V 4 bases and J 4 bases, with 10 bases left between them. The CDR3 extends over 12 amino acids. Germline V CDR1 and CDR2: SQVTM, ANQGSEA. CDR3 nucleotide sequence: TGCAGCGTTGGGCAGGGGTCCACTGAAGCTTTCTTT. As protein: CSVGQGSTEAFF.

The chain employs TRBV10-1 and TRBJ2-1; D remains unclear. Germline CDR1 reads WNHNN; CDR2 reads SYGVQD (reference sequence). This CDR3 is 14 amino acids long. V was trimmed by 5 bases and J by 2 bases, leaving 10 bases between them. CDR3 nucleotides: TGCGCCAGCAGTCCAGGAAACCCCTACAATGAGCAGTTCTTC. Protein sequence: CASSPGNPYNEQFF.

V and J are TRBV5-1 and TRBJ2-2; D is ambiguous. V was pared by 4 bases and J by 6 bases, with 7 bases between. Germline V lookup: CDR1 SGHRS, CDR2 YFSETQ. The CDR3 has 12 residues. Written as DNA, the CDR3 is TGCGCCAGCAGCCGGTCCCCCGGGGAGCTGTTTTTT. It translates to CASSRSPGELFF.

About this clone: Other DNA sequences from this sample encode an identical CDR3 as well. This CDR3 is CASTLDMNTEAFF. DNA for the CDR3: TGTGCCAGCACCCTAGATATGAACACTGAAGCTTTCTTT. The gene calls are TRBV2 and TRBJ1-1, with D unresolved. The ends were cut back, 7 bases at V and 0 bases at J, with 9 bases in the middle. The CDR3 is 13 residues long. CDR1 is SNHLY and CDR2 is FYNNEI in the germline V gene.

The CDR3 spells CASSLDRLNYGYTF. The CDR3 DNA sequence: TGTGCCAGCAGCTTGGACAGGCTAAACTATGGCTACACCTTC. The chain links TRBV5-4 to TRBJ1-2; D perhaps matches TRBD1 (5 bases). V was cut by 0 bases and J by 2 bases, with 8 bases left in between. From germline, CDR1 is SGHNT and CDR2 YYREEE (reference sequence). CDR3 length: 14 amino acids.

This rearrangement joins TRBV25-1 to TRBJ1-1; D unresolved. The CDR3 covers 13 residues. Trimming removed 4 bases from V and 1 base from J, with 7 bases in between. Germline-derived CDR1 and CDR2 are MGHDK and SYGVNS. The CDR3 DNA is TGTGCCAGCAGTGTCGGCGGGAACACTGAAGCTTTCTTT. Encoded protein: CASSVGGNTEAFF.

DNA for the CDR3: TGTGCCAGCAGTGCAGGGGGAACAAACTATGGCTACACCTTC. This encodes CASSAGGTNYGYTF. The chain links TRBV27 to TRBJ1-2; 7 bases match TRBD1. CDR3 length equals 14 residues. After removal of 5 bases from V and 2 bases from J, the junction contained 5 bases not matched to a gene. Germline lookup yields CDR1 MNHEY and CDR2 SMNVEV (reference sequence).

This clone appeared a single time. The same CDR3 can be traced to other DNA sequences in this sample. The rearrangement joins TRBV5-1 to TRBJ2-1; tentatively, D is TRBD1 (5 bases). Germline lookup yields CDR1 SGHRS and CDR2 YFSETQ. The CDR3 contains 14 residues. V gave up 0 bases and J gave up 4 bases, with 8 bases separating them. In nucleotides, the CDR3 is TGCGCCAGCAGCTTGGATCGGACATACAATGAGCAGTTCTTC. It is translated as CASSLDRTYNEQFF.

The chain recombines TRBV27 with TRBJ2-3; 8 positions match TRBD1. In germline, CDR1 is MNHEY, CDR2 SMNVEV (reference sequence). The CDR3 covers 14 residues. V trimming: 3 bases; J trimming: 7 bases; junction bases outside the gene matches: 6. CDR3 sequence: CASSFAGGTNTQYF. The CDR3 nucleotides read TGTGCCAGCAGTTTCGCAGGGGGCACGAATACGCAGTATTTT.